This TCR beta chain stems from a study of blood T cells in healthy people across ages. This clonotype was detected once. The target antigen is unknown. One end of the junction is discordant with germline, which a read error may explain. This CDR3 has 17 residues. Germline V gene sequence: CDR1 SGHRS, CDR2 YFSETQ. The second PCR ran roughly 6 to 11 cycles with a sample-barcoded 5' primer and J-beta primers. One entry per CDR3 protein, called by TCRdb with MiXCR from the 5' RACE reads. The profile covers hundreds of thousands of distinct CDR3 sequences, with about 30% appearing a single time and approximately 14% taken by the ten largest. Study-level points and caveats: Shifts in expanded clonotypes may have been confounded by donor CMV status, which was unknown.

The sequence came from a woman older than 75 in good health. The chain has TRBV5-1 and TRBJ1-4; possibly TRBD1 for D (6 bases). Sequencing was carried out using blood. DNA for the CDR3: TGCGCCAGCAGCTTGGCCGGGGGGCGCCTCGGTAATGGAAAACTGTTTTTT. It yields the protein CASSLAGGRLGNGKLFF.